This TCR beta chain came from a study of blood T cell repertoires in COVID-19. Whole-study context: The cDNA or gDNA used as material had been derived from T cells, B-cell-depleted T cells, or PBMCs.

Seattle's cohort entered during active infection and was followed longitudinally. Some clones are missing from TCRdb's copy, which holds only in-frame ones; the method was immunoSEQ multiplex PCR. The sample has 250,000 to 300,000 clones; 88% are singletons. This CDR3 is built from 14 residues. The V end lost 5 bases, the J end lost 1 base, and 11 bases lay between the germline ends. The germline V gene encodes CDR1 MDHEN and CDR2 SYDVKM. The chain has TRBV28 and TRBJ1-1, with a tentative D call TRBD1 (6 bases). Sequencing input: peripheral blood. This receptor was identified in a woman aged 30 to 39 with COVID-19, enrolled during active disease. This CDR3 reads CASSLWTENTEAFF. The CDR3 nucleotides read TGTGCCAGCAGTCTCTGGACAGAGAACACTGAAGCTTTCTTT.